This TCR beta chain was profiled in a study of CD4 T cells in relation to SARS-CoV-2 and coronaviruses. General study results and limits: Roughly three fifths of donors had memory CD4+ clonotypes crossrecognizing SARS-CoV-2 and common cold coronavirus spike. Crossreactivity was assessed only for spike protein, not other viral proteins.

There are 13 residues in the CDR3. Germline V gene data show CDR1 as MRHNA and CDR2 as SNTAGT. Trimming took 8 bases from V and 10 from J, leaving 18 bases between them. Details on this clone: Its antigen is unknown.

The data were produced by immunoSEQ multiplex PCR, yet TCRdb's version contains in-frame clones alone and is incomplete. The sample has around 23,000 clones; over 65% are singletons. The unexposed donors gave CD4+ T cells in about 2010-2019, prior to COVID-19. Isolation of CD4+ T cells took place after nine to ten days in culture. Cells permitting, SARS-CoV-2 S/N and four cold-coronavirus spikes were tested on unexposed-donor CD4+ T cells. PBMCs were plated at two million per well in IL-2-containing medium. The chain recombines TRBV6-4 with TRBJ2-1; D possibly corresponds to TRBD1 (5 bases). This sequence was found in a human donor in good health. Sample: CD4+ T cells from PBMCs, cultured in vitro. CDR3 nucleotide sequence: TGTGCCAGCGGGTTGTCGGCCAGGGAAGAGCAGTTCTTC. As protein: CASGLSAREEQFF.